This T cell receptor (beta chain) appears in the sequencing data of a study of OX40 agonist ivuxolimab in advanced cancers. Assay: immunoSEQ multiplex PCR; the TCRdb copy retains only in-frame clones and omits some. This sample has fewer than 80,000 clones, with 91% found just once. The CDR3 has 13 residues. CDR1 is MNHNS, CDR2 SASEGT, per germline. After removal of 7 bases from V and 4 bases from J, the junction contained 5 bases not matched to a gene. Sequencing used CD4+ or CD8+ T cells sorted from blood, obtained in a trial of the OX40 agonist ivuxolimab. This TCR derives from an adult with an advanced solid tumor such as melanoma, head and neck, liver or kidney cancer. The chain combines TRBV6-1 with TRBJ2-7; 9 bases are a match to TRBD1. The CDR3 here is CASKGQGPYEQYF. The CDR3 coding sequence is TGTGCCAGCAAGGGACAGGGCCCATACGAGCAGTACTTC.